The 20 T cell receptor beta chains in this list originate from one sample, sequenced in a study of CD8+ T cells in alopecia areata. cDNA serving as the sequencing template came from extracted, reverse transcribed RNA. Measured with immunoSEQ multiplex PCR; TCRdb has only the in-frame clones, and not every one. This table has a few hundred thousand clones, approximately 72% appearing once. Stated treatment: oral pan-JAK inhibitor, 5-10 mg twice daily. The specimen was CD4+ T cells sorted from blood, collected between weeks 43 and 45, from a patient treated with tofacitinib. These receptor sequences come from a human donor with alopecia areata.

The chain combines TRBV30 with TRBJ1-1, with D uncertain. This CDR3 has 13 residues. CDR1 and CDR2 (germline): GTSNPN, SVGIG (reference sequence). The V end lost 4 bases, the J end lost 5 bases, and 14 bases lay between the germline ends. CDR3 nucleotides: TGTGCCTGGATGGAGTCCGGGTGGACTGAAGCTTTCTTT. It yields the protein CAWMESGWTEAFF.

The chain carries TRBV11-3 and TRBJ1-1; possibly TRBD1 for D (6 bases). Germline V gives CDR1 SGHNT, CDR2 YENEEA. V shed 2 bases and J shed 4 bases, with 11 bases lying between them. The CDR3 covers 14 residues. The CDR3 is CASSLTGTSTEAFF. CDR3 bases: TGTGCCAGCAGCTTAACTGGGACAAGCACTGAAGCTTTCTTT.

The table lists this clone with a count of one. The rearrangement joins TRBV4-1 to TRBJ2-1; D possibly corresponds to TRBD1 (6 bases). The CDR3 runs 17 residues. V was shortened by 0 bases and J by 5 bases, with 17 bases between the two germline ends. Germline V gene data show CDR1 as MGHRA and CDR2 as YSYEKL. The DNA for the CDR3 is TGCGCCAGCAGCCAAGATTACGAGACAGGCGGGCACAATGAGCAGTTCTTC. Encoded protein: CASSQDYETGGHNEQFF.

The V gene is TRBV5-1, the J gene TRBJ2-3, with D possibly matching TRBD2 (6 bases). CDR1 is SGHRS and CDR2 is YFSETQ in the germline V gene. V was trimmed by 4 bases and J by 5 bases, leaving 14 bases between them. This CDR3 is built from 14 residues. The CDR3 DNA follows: TGCGCCAGCAGCCCGATGGGAGCGGGAGATACGCAGTATTTT. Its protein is CASSPMGAGDTQYF. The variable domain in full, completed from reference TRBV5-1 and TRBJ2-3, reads KAGVTQTPRYLIKTRGQQVTLSCSPISGHRSVSWYQQTPGQGLQFLFEYFSETQRNKGNFPGRFSGRQFSNSRSEMNVSTLELGDSALYLCASSPMGAGDTQYFGPGTRLTVL.

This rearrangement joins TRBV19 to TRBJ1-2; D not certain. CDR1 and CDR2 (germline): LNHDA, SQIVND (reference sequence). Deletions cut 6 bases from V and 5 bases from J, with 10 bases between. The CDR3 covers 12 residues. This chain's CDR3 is CASRFGRYGYTF. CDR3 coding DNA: TGTGCCAGTAGATTCGGGCGGTATGGCTACACCTTC.

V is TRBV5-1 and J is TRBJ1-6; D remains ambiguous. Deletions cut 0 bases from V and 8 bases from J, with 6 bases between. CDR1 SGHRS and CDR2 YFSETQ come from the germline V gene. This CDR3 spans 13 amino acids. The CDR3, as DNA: TGCGCCAGCAGCTTGGACAGCGATTCACCCCTCCACTTT. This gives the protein CASSLDSDSPLHF.

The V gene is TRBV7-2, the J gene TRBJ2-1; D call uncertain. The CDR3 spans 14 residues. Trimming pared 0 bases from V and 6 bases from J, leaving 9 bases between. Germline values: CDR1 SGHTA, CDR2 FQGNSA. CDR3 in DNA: TGTGCCAGCAGCTTAGCACGAATAGCCAATGAGCAGTTCTTC. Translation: CASSLARIANEQFF.

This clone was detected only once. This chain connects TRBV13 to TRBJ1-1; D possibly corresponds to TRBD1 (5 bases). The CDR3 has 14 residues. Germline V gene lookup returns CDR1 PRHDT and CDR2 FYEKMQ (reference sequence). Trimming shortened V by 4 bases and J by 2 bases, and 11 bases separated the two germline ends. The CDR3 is CASSSGLFNTEAFF. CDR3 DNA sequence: TGTGCCAGCAGCTCGGGACTTTTCAACACTGAAGCTTTCTTT.

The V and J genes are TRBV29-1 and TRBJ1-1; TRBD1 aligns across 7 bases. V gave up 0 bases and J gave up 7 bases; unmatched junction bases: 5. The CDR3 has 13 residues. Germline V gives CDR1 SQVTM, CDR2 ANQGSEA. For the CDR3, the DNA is TGCAGCGTTGAAGAAGGGGGCTTCGGTGAAGCTTTCTTT. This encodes CSVEEGGFGEAFF.

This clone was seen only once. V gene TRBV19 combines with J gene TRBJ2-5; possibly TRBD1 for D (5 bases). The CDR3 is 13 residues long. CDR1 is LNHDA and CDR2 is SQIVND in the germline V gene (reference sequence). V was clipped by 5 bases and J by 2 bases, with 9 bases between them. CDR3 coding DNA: TGTGCCAGTAGTGAGACAGTGCAAGAGACCCAGTACTTC. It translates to CASSETVQETQYF.

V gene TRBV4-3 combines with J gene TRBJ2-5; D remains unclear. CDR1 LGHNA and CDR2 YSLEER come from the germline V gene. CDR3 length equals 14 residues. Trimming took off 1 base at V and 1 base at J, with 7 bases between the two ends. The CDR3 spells CASSQGLAQETQYF. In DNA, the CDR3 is TGCGCCAGCAGCCAAGGACTGGCCCAAGAGACCCAGTACTTC.

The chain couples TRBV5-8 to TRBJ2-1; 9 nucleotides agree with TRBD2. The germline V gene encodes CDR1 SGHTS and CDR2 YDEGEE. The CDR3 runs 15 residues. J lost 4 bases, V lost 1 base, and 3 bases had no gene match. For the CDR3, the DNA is TGTGCCAGCAGCTTGATGCTAGCGGGATACAATGAGCAGTTCTTC. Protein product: CASSLMLAGYNEQFF.

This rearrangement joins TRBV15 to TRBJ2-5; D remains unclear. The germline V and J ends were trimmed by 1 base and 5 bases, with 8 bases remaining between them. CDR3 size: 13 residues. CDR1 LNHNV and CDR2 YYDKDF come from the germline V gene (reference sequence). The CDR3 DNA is TGTGCCACCAGCAGAGCGACTTTGGAGACCCAGTACTTC. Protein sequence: CATSRATLETQYF.

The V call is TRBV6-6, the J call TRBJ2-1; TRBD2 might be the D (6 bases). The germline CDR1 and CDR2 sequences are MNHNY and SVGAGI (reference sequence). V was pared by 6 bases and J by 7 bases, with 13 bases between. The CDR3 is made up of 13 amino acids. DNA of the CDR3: TGTGCCAGCAGCCTGTGGCGGGGAAATGAGCAGTTCTTC. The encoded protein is CASSLWRGNEQFF.

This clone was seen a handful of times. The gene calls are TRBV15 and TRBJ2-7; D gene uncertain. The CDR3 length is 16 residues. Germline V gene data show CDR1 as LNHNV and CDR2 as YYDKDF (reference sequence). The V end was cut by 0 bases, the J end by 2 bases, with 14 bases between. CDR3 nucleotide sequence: TGTGCCACCAGCAGAGAGCGGACGCCAGTAACCTACGAGCAGTACTTC. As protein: CATSRERTPVTYEQYF. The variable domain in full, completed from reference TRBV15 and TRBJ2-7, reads DAMVIQNPRYQVTQFGKPVTLSCSQTLNHNVMYWYQQKSSQAPKLLFHYYDKDFNNEADTPDNFQSRRPNTSFCFLDIRSPGLGDTAMYLCATSRERTPVTYEQYFGPGTRLTVT.

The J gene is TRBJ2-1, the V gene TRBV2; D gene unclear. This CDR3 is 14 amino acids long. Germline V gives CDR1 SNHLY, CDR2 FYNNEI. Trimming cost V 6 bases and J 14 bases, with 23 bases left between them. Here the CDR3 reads CASSGTPSSMMEFF. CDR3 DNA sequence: TGTGCCAGCAGCGGAACACCTAGTTCGATGATGGAGTTCTTC. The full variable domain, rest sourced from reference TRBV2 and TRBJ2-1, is EPEVTQTPSHQVTQMGQEVILRCVPISNHLYFYWYRQILGQKVEFLVSFYNNEISEKSEIFDDQFSVERPDGSNFTLKIRSTKLEDSAMYFCASSGTPSSMMEFFGPGTRLTVL.

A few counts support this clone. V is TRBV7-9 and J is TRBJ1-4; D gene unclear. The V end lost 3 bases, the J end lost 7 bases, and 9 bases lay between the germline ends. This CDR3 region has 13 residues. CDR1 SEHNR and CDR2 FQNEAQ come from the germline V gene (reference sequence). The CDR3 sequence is CASSLRGGEKLFF. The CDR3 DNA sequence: TGTGCCAGCAGCTTGAGAGGTGGTGAAAAACTGTTTTTT.

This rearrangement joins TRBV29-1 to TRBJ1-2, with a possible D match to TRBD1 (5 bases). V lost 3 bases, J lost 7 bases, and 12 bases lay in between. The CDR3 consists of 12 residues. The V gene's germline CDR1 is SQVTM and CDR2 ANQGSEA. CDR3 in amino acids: CSVEGLESGYTF. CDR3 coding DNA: TGCAGCGTTGAGGGACTGGAGAGTGGCTACACCTTC.

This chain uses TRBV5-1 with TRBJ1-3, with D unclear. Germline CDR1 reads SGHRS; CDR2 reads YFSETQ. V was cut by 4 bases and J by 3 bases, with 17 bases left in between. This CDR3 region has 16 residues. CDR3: CASSPTAVVIGNTIYF. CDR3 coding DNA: TGCGCCAGCAGCCCAACAGCGGTTGTTATTGGAAACACCATATATTTT.

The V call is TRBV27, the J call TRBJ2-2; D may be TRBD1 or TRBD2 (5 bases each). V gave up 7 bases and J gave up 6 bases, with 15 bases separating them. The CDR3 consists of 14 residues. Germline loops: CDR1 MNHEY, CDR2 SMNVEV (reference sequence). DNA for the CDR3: TGTGCCAGCACCAAAAGAAGGGACGCCGGGGAGCTGTTTTTT. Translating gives CASTKRRDAGELFF.